This entry concerns a single TCR beta chain. This clonotype has a handful of counts. No cognate antigen has been identified for it. Base qualities are not at hand, and no much larger clone is one base apart. The entry originates in a study of T cell repertoires in cytomegalovirus infection (dated by TCRdb to about 2019). General notes on the study: Peptide stimulations targeted recently identified HLA-C-restricted CMV epitopes, whose presentation resists viral immunomodulation, together with well-studied HLA-B-restricted epitopes. Donor HLA type was relevant to the analysis, because carriage of CMV infection together with the matching HLA type was indicated by public TCR beta signatures.

TCRdb records Illumina HiSeq 1500 as the sequencer. Through fastp at Q25 and MiXCR, TCRdb rebuilt clones from the public reads, retaining in-frame beta chains. CDR3 protein sequences are deduplicated, and each keeps its most common genes and DNA. The sample data list about 830,000 distinct CDR3 sequences, and 30% to 35% of these were observed just once. In total, the top ten clones hold around 12% of the sample. The treatment or condition label for this specimen denotes: in vitro stimulation with specific CMV peptide epitopes to enrich CMV-specific T cells. Results and caveats for the whole study, not just this receptor: In the ex vivo response, HLA-C-restricted CMV-specific TCR beta clonotypes were dominant, and in two of eight donors the single most frequent clonotype came from this HLA-C-restricted group. Carriers of CMV infection plus the relevant HLA type were discriminated by the cumulative frequency of public TCR beta family members in the study cohort and in an independent roughly 350-donor cohort.

Per the germline V gene (reference sequence), MNHEY is the CDR1 and SMNVEV is the CDR2. The CDR3 spans 17 residues, from the cysteine through the phenylalanine. Only the CDR3 DNA is retained, 51 bases long and in frame from the first base. From V the trimming removes 3 bases and from J it removes 4 bases, while the gene matches leave 7 bases of the junction unaccounted for. The sequence is built from TRBV27 and TRBJ2-1; 12 middle bases align to TRBD2. This sequence was found in a human donor in good health (CMV status not recorded). Some clones in this sample may be carry-over from other donors' samples. The starting material was cultured CD8+ T cells from PBMCs, obtained from culture after CMV antigen stimulation. The CDR3 region: CASSLLTSGGLYNEQFF. The nucleotide sequence reads TGTGCCAGCAGTTTGCTGACTAGCGGGGGACTTTACAATGAGCAGTTCTTC.